The 10 T cell receptor beta chains below all came from one sample that was sequenced in a study of lymphopenia after photon versus proton radiotherapy. The method was immunoSEQ multiplex PCR; TCRdb's version includes in-frame clones alone and lacks a portion of them. Counted here are around 42,000 clones, roughly 87% occurring once; the ten biggest clones make up about 2.2%. The starting material was peripheral blood, obtained from a patient treated with photon-based radiotherapy. These receptor sequences come from a man aged 35-49 years with gastric cancer.

The J gene is TRBJ1-1, the V gene TRBV11-2, with no clear D. This CDR3 has 13 residues. Germline CDR1 and CDR2: SGHAT and FQNNGV. Trimming removed 1 base at V and 3 bases at J, with 6 bases between. CDR3 DNA: TGTGCCAGCAGCTTAGTGGGTTACACTGAAGCTTTCTTT. It yields the protein CASSLVGYTEAFF.

The chain recombines TRBV7-2 with TRBJ1-2; TRBD1 agrees at 7 bases. CDR3 size: 16 residues. From germline, CDR1 is SGHTA and CDR2 FQGNSA. With 6 bases clipped from V and 5 bases from J, the junction kept 15 bases outside the gene matches. The CDR3 nucleotides are TGTGCCAGCAGTCCATTCCCCTACGACAGGGTATATGGCTACACCTTC. It encodes CASSPFPYDRVYGYTF. Filled out from reference TRBV7-2 and TRBJ1-2, the complete variable domain reads GAGVSQSPSNKVTEKGKDVELRCDPISGHTALYWYRQSLGQGLEFLIYFQGNSAPDKSGLPSDRFSAERTGGSVSTLTIQRTQQEDSAVYLCASSPFPYDRVYGYTFGSGTRLTVV.

V usage is TRBV19 and J usage is TRBJ2-5; TRBD2 agrees at 10 bases. V lost 5 bases to trimming and J lost 5 bases; unmatched junction nucleotides: 5. CDR3 length: 14 amino acids. Germline lookup yields CDR1 LNHDA and CDR2 SQIVND (reference sequence). This CDR3 is CASSSGSGRETQYF. For the CDR3, the DNA is TGTGCCAGTAGTTCGGGTAGCGGGAGGGAGACCCAGTACTTC.

A remark on this clone: This sample includes further DNA sequences coding for the same CDR3. The chain joins TRBV7-6 to TRBJ1-3; no clear D gene. The germline V gene has CDR1 SGHVS and CDR2 FNYEAQ. The CDR3 loop spans 14 amino acids. V dropped 0 bases and J dropped 2 bases, with 5 bases sitting between them. CDR3 in DNA: TGTGCCAGCAGCTTAGCAGGGCCTGGAAACACCATATATTTT. Translation: CASSLAGPGNTIYF.

V is TRBV5-6 and J is TRBJ2-1, with a weak D call TRBD2 (5 bases). The CDR3 loop spans 15 amino acids. The V gene lost 4 bases and the J gene lost 6 bases, with 17 bases spanning the gap. The V gene's germline CDR1 is SGHDT and CDR2 YYEEEE. Here the CDR3 DNA reads TGTGCCAGCAGCCCACTGCAGTGGGAGATCAATGAGCAGTTCTTC. Translating gives CASSPLQWEINEQFF. The full variable domain, with the rest looked up from reference TRBV5-6 and TRBJ2-1, is DAGVTQSPTHLIKTRGQQVTLRCSPKSGHDTVSWYQQALGQGPQFIFQYYEEEERQRGNFPDRFSGHQFPNYSSELNVNALLLGDSALYLCASSPLQWEINEQFFGPGTRLTVL.

CDR3: CASSLDPARVYGYTF. The CDR3 DNA reads as TGTGCCAGCAGCTTGGATCCGGCTAGGGTCTATGGCTACACCTTC. The chain is built from TRBV27 and TRBJ1-2; no clear D gene. Germline V gives CDR1 MNHEY, CDR2 SMNVEV (reference sequence). The CDR3 sequence is 15 residues long. Trimming removed 6 bases from V and 4 bases from J, with 18 bases in between.

The genes are TRBV2 and TRBJ2-2; a possible D gene is TRBD1 (6 bases). V was cut by 8 bases and J by 1 base, with 11 bases left in between. CDR1 is SNHLY, CDR2 FYNNEI, per germline. The CDR3 consists of 14 residues. CDR3 nucleotide sequence: TGTGCCAGCGCCGGGACACGGAACACCGGGGAGCTGTTTTTT. It translates to CASAGTRNTGELFF.

J is TRBJ1-5 and V is TRBV7-2, with unresolved D. The germline gives CDR1 SGHTA, CDR2 FQGNSA. Trimming pared 0 bases from V and 7 bases from J, leaving 13 bases between. This CDR3 comprises 15 residues. This chain's CDR3 is CASSLAAGSGQPQHF. CDR3 DNA: TGTGCCAGCAGCTTAGCGGCGGGCTCGGGGCAGCCCCAGCATTTT. The full variable domain, in which reference TRBV7-2 and TRBJ1-5 provide the parts outside the CDR3, is GAGVSQSPSNKVTEKGKDVELRCDPISGHTALYWYRQSLGQGLEFLIYFQGNSAPDKSGLPSDRFSAERTGGSVSTLTIQRTQQEDSAVYLCASSLAAGSGQPQHFGDGTRLSIL.

V and J are TRBV30 and TRBJ1-4; 9 nucleotides line up with TRBD1. The CDR3 totals 15 residues. Germline values: CDR1 GTSNPN, CDR2 SVGIG (reference sequence). Trimming at V came to 4 bases and at J to 3 bases, leaving 6 bases not matched to a gene. The CDR3 bases are TGTGCCTGGACCCCCGGGACAGGGCCTAATGAAAAACTGTTTTTT. It encodes CAWTPGTGPNEKLFF.

The genes are TRBV6-1 and TRBJ1-4; D possibly corresponds to TRBD1 (5 bases). The germline gives CDR1 MNHNS, CDR2 SASEGT. V was clipped by 8 bases and J by 6 bases, with 7 bases between them. The CDR3 totals 11 residues. The CDR3: CASVGHEKLFF. For the CDR3, the DNA is TGTGCCAGCGTGGGACATGAAAAACTGTTTTTT.